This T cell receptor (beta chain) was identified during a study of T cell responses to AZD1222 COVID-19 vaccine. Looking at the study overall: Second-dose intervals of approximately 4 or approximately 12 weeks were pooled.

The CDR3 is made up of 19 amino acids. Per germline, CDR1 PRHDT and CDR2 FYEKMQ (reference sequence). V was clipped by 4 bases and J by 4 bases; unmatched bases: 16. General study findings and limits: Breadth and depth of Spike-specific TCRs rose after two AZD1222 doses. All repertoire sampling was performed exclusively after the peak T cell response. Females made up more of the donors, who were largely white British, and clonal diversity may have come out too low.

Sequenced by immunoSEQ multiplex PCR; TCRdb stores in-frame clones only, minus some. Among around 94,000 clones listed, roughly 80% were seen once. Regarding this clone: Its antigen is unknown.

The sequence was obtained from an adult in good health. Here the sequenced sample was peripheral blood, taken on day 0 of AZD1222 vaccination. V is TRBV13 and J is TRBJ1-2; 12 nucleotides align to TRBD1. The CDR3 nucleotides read TGTGCCAGCAGCTCCATTATCATTACCGGGACAGGGGGCGGCTATGGCTACACCTTC. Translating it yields CASSSIIITGTGGGYGYTF.